The T cell receptor (beta chain) under discussion was sequenced for a study of shared clonotypes between healthy human individuals. The repertoire was sequenced with immunoSEQ multiplex PCR; TCRdb's copy has only in-frame clones and lacks some. The sample has roughly 2,300,000 clones, about 90% seen once. The receptor's source is a man aged 18 to 35 in good health. Some clones in this sample may be carry-over from other donors' samples. The sequenced sample consisted of naive CD4+ T cells from PBMCs. Subset: CD45RA+ positively selected.

This chain's CDR3 is CASSMRQGASDQPQHF. The CDR3 nucleotides are TGTGCCAGTAGTATGAGACAGGGGGCTTCGGATCAGCCCCAGCATTTT. The chain recombines TRBV19 with TRBJ1-5, with TRBD1 matching 10 bases. The CDR3 spans 16 residues. With 3 bases clipped from V and 5 bases from J, the junction kept 7 bases outside the gene matches. Looked up from germline, CDR1 is LNHDA and CDR2 is SQIVND (reference sequence).